Given below is one T cell receptor beta chain in context. The sample's time point: newly diagnosed GD, antithyroid drugs for less than 3 months. Isolated PBMC RNA provided the starting material for the TCR library. Library construction for TCR beta used iRepertoire HTBI primers and Arm-PCR of CDR3 regions. Each CDR3 protein is one row after TCRdb ran MiXCR on the multiplex PCR reads. Among over 500,000 distinct CDR3 sequences, 15% to 20% were seen once, and the ten largest hold about 20%. This specimen comes from a study of regulatory T cells in long-lasting Graves disease. With V trimmed by 6 bases and J by 4 bases, 9 bases remained unmatched. The CDR3 runs 13 residues. The germline CDR1 and CDR2 sequences are DFQATT and SNEGSKA (reference sequence). The same specimen was also included in a second study, on T cells in Graves' hyperthyroidism and ophthalmopathy.

V is TRBV20-1 and J is TRBJ2-7, with TRBD2 matching over 7 bases. The TCR sequence derives from a woman younger than 45 with Graves disease. The sample consisted of peripheral blood mononuclear cells (PBMCs), taken at new diagnosis, from a patient treated with antithyroid drugs. The CDR3 region is CSATSRDPYEQYF. The DNA of the CDR3 is TGCAGTGCGACTAGCCGGGACCCTTACGAGCAGTACTTC.